This T cell receptor (beta chain) was profiled in a study of PD-L1 blockade in urothelial cancer. Clones were read by immunoSEQ multiplex PCR, and TCRdb kept only the in-frame ones, dropping some. The sample lists about 79,000 clones; over 80% were seen once. As for time point: pretreatment peripheral blood. The germline CDR1 and CDR2 sequences are MNHEY and SVGAGI. Trimming left V 2 bases short and J 4 bases short, with 9 bases between. This CDR3 spans 13 amino acids. The rearrangement joins TRBV6-5 to TRBJ2-7; TRBD1 might be the D (5 bases). This material consisted of PBMCs, taken around atezolizumab (anti-PD-L1) treatment. The receptor was derived from a man between 40 and 49 years old with urothelial cancer. CDR3 in DNA: TGTGCCAGCAGTTACGGGGCCTGGTACGAGCAGTACTTC. Protein sequence: CASSYGAWYEQYF.